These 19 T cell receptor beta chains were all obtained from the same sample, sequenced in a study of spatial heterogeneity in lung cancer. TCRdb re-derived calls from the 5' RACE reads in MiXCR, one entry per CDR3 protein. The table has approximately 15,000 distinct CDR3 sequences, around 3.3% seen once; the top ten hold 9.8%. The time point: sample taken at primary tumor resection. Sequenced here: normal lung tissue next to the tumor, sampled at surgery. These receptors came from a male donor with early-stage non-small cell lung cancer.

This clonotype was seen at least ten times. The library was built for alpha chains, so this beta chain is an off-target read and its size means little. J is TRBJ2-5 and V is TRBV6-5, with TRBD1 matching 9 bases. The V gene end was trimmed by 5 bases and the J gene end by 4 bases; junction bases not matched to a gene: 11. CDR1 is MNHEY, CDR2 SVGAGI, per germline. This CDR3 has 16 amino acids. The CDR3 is CASSPSDRGGPETQYF. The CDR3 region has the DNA TGTGCCAGCAGTCCGTCGGACAGGGGAGGTCCAGAGACCCAGTACTTC.

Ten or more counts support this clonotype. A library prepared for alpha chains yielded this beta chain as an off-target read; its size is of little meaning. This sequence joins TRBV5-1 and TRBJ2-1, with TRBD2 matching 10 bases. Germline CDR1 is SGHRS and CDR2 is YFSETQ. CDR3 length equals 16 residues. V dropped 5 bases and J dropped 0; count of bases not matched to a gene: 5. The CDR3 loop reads CASRPLAGSSYNEQFF. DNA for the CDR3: TGCGCCAGCAGGCCACTAGCGGGGAGCTCCTACAATGAGCAGTTCTTC.

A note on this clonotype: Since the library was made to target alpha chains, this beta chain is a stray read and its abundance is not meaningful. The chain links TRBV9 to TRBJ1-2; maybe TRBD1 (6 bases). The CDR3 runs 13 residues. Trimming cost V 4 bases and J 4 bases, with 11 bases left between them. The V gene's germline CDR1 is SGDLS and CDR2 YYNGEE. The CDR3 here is CASSPGEGYGYTF. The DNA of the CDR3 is TGTGCCAGCAGCCCAGGGGAGGGCTATGGCTACACCTTC.

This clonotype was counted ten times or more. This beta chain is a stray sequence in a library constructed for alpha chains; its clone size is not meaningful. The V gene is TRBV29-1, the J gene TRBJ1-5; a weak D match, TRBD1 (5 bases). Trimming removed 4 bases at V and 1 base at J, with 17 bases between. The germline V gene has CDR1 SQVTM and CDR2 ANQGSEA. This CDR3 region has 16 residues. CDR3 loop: CSVVVLGEGSNQPQHF. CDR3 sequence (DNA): TGCAGCGTTGTAGTTTTGGGGGAGGGAAGCAATCAGCCCCAGCATTTT.

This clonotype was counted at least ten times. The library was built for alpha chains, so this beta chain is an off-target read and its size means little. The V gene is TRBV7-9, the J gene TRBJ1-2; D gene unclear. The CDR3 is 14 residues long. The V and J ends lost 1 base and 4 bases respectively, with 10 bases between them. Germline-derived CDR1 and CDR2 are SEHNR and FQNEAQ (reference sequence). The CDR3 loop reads CASSLEAAIYGYTF. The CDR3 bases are TGTGCCAGCAGCTTAGAGGCAGCAATCTATGGCTACACCTTC.

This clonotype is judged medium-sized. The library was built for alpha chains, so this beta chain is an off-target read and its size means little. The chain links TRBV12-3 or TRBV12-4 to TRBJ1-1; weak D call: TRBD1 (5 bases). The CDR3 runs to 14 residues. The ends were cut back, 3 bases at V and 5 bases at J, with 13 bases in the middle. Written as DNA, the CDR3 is TGTGCCAGCAGTTTGCAGGGACGAGGGACTGAAGCTTTCTTT. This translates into CASSLQGRGTEAFF.

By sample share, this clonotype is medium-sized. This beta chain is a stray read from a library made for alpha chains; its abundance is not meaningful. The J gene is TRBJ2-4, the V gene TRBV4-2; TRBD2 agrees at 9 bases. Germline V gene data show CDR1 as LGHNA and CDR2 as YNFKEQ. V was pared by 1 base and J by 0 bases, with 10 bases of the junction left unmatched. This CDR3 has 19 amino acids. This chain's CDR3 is CASSQVGSGSTLAKNIQYF. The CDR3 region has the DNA TGTGCCAGCAGCCAAGTAGGTAGCGGGAGTACACTAGCCAAAAACATTCAGTACTTC.

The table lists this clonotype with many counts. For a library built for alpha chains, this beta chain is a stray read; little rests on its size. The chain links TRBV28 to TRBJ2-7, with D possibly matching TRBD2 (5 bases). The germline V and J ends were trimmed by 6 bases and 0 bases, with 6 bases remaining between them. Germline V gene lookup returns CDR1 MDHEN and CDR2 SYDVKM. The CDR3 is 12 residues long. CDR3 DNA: TGTGCCAGCAGGAGGGCCTCCTACGAGCAGTACTTC. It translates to CASRRASYEQYF.

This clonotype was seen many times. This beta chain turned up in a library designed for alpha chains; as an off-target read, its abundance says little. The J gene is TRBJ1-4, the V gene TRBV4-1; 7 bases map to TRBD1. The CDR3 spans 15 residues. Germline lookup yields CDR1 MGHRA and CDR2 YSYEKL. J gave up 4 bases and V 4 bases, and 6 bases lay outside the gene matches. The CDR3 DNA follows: TGCGCCAGCAGCCCGGGGGACAGCAATAATGAAAAACTGTTTTTT. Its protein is CASSPGDSNNEKLFF.

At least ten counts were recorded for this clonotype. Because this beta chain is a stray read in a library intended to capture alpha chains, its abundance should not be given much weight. This chain's CDR3 is CASSLIGPGYQETQYF. CDR3 in DNA: TGTGCCAGCAGTTTAATCGGTCCTGGGTACCAAGAGACCCAGTACTTC. The J gene is TRBJ2-5, the V gene TRBV28; D not certain. V lost 2 bases to trimming and J lost 0 bases, with 13 bases between them. Germline V gene sequence: CDR1 MDHEN, CDR2 SYDVKM. The CDR3 length is 16 residues.

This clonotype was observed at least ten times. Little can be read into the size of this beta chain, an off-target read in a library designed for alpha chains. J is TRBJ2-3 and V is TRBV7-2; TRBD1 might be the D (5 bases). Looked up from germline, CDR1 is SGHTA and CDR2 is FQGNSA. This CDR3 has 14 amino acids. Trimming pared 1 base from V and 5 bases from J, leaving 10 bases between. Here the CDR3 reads CASSLVRAGDTQYF. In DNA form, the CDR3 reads TGTGCCAGCAGCTTAGTCAGGGCCGGAGATACGCAGTATTTT.

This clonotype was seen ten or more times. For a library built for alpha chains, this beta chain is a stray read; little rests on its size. CDR3 in DNA: TGTGCCAGCAGTTACCTGGTGAACACTGAAGCTTTCTTT. This translates into CASSYLVNTEAFF. V gene TRBV27 combines with J gene TRBJ1-1; D not certain. This CDR3 spans 13 amino acids. The V gene's germline CDR1 is MNHEY and CDR2 SMNVEV (reference sequence). Between the trimmed V and J ends, which lost 4 bases and 0 bases, there was a span of 6 bases.

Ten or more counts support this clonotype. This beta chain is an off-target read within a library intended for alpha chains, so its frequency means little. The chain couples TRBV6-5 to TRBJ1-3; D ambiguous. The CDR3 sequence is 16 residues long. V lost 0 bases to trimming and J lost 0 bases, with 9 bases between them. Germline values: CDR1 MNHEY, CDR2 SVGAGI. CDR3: CASSYSERYSGNTIYF. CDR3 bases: TGTGCCAGCAGTTACTCGGAGAGGTACTCTGGAAACACCATATATTTT.

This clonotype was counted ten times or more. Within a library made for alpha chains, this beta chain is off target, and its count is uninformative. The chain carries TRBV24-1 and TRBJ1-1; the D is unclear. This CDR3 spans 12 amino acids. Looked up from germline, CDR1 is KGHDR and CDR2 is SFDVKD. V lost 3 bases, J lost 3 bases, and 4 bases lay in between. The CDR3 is CATSDSDTEAFF. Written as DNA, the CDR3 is TGTGCCACCAGTGATAGCGACACTGAAGCTTTCTTT.

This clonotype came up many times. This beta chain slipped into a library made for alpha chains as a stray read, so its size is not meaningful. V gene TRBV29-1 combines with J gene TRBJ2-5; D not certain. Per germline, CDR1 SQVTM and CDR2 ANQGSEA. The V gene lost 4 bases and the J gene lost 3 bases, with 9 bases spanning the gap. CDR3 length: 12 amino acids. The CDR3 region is CSVGLTEETQYF. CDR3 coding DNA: TGCAGCGTTGGATTAACAGAAGAGACCCAGTACTTC. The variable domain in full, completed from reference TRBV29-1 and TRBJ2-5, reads SAVISQKPSRDICQRGTSLTIQCQVDSQVTMMFWYRQQPGQSLTLIATANQGSEATYESGFVIDKFPISRPNLTFSTLTVSNMSPEDSSIYLCSVGLTEETQYFGPGTRLLVL.

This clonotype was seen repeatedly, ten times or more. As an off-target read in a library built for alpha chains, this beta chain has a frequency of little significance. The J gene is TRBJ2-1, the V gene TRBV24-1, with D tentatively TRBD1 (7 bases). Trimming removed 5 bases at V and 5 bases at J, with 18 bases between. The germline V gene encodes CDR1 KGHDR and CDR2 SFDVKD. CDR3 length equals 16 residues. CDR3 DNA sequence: TGTGCCACCAGTGTCAACCCGACAGGGAGGAACAATGAGCAGTTCTTC. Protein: CATSVNPTGRNNEQFF.

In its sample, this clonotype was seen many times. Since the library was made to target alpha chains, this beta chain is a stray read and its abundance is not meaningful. CDR3 in DNA: TGTGCCAGCAAAGGGCCAGCCGGGGAGCTGTTTTTT. Its translation: CASKGPAGELFF. The V call is TRBV6-6, the J call TRBJ2-2; D is undetermined. Trimming pared 7 bases from V and 6 bases from J, leaving 9 bases between. Germline V lookup: CDR1 MNHNY, CDR2 SVGAGI (reference sequence). This CDR3 contains 12 residues.

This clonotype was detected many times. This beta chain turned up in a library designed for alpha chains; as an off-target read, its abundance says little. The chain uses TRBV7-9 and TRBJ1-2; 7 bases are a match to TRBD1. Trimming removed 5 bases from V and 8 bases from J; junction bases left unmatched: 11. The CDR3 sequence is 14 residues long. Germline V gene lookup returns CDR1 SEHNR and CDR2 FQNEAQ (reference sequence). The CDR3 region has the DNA TGTGCCAGCAGCCACTCAGGAGGGGGCGACGGCTACACCTTC. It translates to CASSHSGGGDGYTF.

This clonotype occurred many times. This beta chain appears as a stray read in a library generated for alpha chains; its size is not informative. The CDR3 sequence: CAQGPLMGANEKLFF. DNA for the CDR3: TGCGCCCAGGGGCCATTGATGGGAGCTAATGAAAAACTGTTTTTT. The V gene is TRBV4-3, the J gene TRBJ1-4; D is possibly TRBD1 (6 bases). Germline V CDR1 and CDR2: LGHNA, YSLEER. The CDR3 loop spans 15 amino acids. The V end lost 11 bases, the J end lost 3 bases, and 19 bases lay between the germline ends.